This TCR beta chain came from a study of blood T cell repertoires in COVID-19. For the study at large: Samples came from the United States, Italy and Spain, spanning acute and convalescent COVID-19. In each case, the material was cDNA or gDNA derived from T cells, B-cell-depleted T cells, or PBMCs.

In the authors' workflow: For nucleated cells, counts were estimated from reference gene primer amplification. Sequencing used immunoSEQ multiplex PCR; TCRdb keeps in-frame clones, though not all of them. Clone size and the V and J calls come from that table; the DNA yielded D and trimming. This repertoire shows roughly 190,000 clones, more than 80% found once; its top ten account for approximately 0.48%. V was pared by 2 bases and J by 1 base, with 1 base of the junction left unmatched. Looked up from germline, CDR1 is MNHEY and CDR2 is SVGAGI. The CDR3 consists of 14 residues. V is TRBV6-5 and J is TRBJ1-2; 7 bases fit TRBD1. The sequenced material came from peripheral blood. The clonotype was recovered from a man between 45 and 60 years old with acute or convalescent COVID-19. The CDR3 loop is CASSYDRDNYGYTF. CDR3 DNA: TGTGCCAGCAGTTACGACAGGGATAACTATGGCTACACCTTC.